The next 32 T cell receptor beta chains were all read from a single sample in a study of regulatory T cells in long-lasting Graves disease. As for time point: persistent/refractory GD, antithyroid drugs over 5 years with positive TRAb. After RNA was extracted from PBMCs, the TCR library was made from it. Construction of the TCR beta libraries employed iRepertoire HTBI primers in conjunction with Arm-PCR of CDR3 regions. TCRdb re-called the multiplex PCR reads through MiXCR, storing one row per CDR3 protein. In the table there are some 330,000 distinct CDR3 sequences, approximately 25% of which are singletons. This specimen consisted of peripheral blood mononuclear cells (PBMCs), obtained when the disease was refractory, from a patient treated with antithyroid drugs. The receptor source for this set is a woman aged 40 to 50 with Graves disease.

A single count supports this clonotype. A single base separates this from a much larger clone, so it may be a read error. The missing conserved phenylalanine or tryptophan at the end of this CDR3 makes a read error likely. V usage is TRBV7-2 and J usage is TRBJ2-1; 9 bases line up with TRBD2. The CDR3 loop spans 15 amino acids. J was trimmed by 3 bases and V by 7 bases; bases with no gene match: 7. Per germline, CDR1 SGHTA and CDR2 FQGNSA. DNA of the CDR3: TGTGCCAGCAACCCTAGCGGGGTTCTCTACAATGAGCAGTTCCTC. This gives the protein CASNPSGVLYNEQFL.

The chain combines TRBV5-1 with TRBJ2-7, with D possibly being TRBD2 (5 bases). CDR1 SGHRS and CDR2 YFSETQ come from the germline V gene. V lost 1 base, J lost 3 bases, and 8 bases lay in between. The CDR3 runs 13 residues. CDR3 sequence reads: CASSLWTDYEQYF. CDR3 DNA sequence: TGCGCCAGCAGCTTGTGGACTGACTACGAGCAGTACTTC. Variable domain in full (rest from reference TRBV5-1 and TRBJ2-7): KAGVTQTPRYLIKTRGQQVTLSCSPISGHRSVSWYQQTPGQGLQFLFEYFSETQRNKGNFPGRFSGRQFSNSRSEMNVSTLELGDSALYLCASSLWTDYEQYFGPGTRLTVT.

This clonotype was counted at least ten times. The V and J genes are TRBV2 and TRBJ2-1, with 7 bases identical to TRBD1. The trim removed 7 bases at V and 10 bases at J, leaving 10 bases unmatched. The germline V gene has CDR1 SNHLY and CDR2 FYNNEI. The CDR3 loop spans 13 amino acids. The CDR3 nucleotides read TGTGCCAGCAAAAATCAGGGGGTAGTCGAGCAGTTCTTC. It translates to CASKNQGVVEQFF.

The CDR3 reads CASSYSRHRASDTQYF. The CDR3 nucleotides are TGTGCCAGCAGTTACTCACGGCATCGAGCGTCAGATACGCAGTATTTT. This chain joins TRBV6-9 and TRBJ2-3; D is undetermined. The germline CDR1 and CDR2 sequences are MNHGY and SVAAGI. There are 16 residues in the CDR3. V lost 3 bases and J 4 bases, leaving 17 bases between the germline ends.

This clonotype was seen a handful of times. This chain uses TRBV19 with TRBJ1-6; D unclear. The CDR3 has 13 residues. V was pared by 6 bases and J by 9 bases, with 12 bases between. The germline gives CDR1 LNHDA, CDR2 SQIVND (reference sequence). Here the CDR3 reads CASRLARASPLHF. CDR3 in DNA: TGTGCCAGTAGGCTAGCGCGGGCTTCACCCCTCCACTTT. The complete variable domain, with remaining parts taken from reference TRBV19 and TRBJ1-6, reads DGGITQSPKYLFRKEGQNVTLSCEQNLNHDAMYWYRQDPGQGLRLIYYSQIVNDFQKGDIAEGYSVSREKKESFPLTVTSAQKNPTAFYLCASRLARASPLHFGNGTRLTVT.

Details on this clonotype: The CDR3 end shows no conserved phenylalanine or tryptophan, and so a read error is likely. The J gene is TRBJ1-5, the V gene TRBV10-3; a possible D gene is TRBD1 (6 bases). The CDR3 loop spans 19 amino acids. Trimming left V 0 bases short and J 6 bases short, with 24 bases between. Per the germline V gene, CDR1 is ENHRY and CDR2 is SYGVKD. CDR3 DNA: TGTGCCATCAGTGAGTCAAGTGGGACAACTCGGAGGGTCCCTCAGCCCCAGCATCTT. It translates to CAISESSGTTRRVPQPQHL.

As concerns this clonotype: One end of the junction does not line up with germline, which may come from a read error. V is TRBV6-2 or TRBV6-3 and J is TRBJ2-2; D possibly corresponds to TRBD2 (5 bases). The germline gives CDR1 MNHEY, CDR2 SVGEGT. The CDR3 sequence is 13 residues long. CDR3 in DNA: TGTGCCAGCATGGGCGCCAACACCGGGGAGCTGGTTTTT. Translation: CASMGANTGELVF.

The CDR3 region is CASSFAPTTGGSPLHF. CDR3 nucleotide sequence: TGTGCCAGCAGCTTCGCACCCACGACAGGGGGGTCACCCCTCCACTTT. This chain connects TRBV7-3 to TRBJ1-6; 9 bases line up with TRBD1. In germline, CDR1 is SGHTA, CDR2 FQGTGA. There are 16 residues in the CDR3. The junction had 10 bases not matched to a gene; V was cut back by 3 bases and J by 10 bases.

This clonotype was picked up many times. The V call is TRBV2, the J call TRBJ2-7, with 12 bases fitting TRBD2. Unmatched junction bases numbered 6, after V lost 10 bases and J lost 2 bases. The CDR3 sequence is 14 residues long. From germline, CDR1 is SNHLY and CDR2 FYNNEI. This CDR3 is CATARTSGTYEQYF. The CDR3 DNA reads TGTGCCACCGCCAGGACTAGCGGGACCTACGAGCAGTACTTC.

The V gene is TRBV20-1, the J gene TRBJ1-1; TRBD1 aligns across 7 bases. The ends lost 5 bases at V and 1 base at J; junction bases unmatched: 10. The CDR3 runs to 15 residues. The germline V gene has CDR1 DFQATT and CDR2 SNEGSKA (reference sequence). The CDR3 reads CSASSMDRKNTEAFF. CDR3 bases: TGCAGTGCTTCTTCTATGGACAGGAAGAACACTGAAGCTTTCTTT.

V is TRBV7-2 and J is TRBJ2-5; 11 bases are a match to TRBD1. With V trimmed by 1 base and J by 5 bases, 6 bases remained unmatched. From germline, CDR1 is SGHTA and CDR2 FQGNSA. This CDR3 is built from 16 residues. CDR3: CASSLDSGTGGETQYF. The DNA for the CDR3 is TGTGCCAGCAGCTTAGATTCCGGGACAGGGGGGGAGACCCAGTACTTC.

This clonotype showed up many times. The genes are TRBV6-2 or TRBV6-3 and TRBJ1-1, with unresolved D. Germline assignment: CDR1 MNHEY and CDR2 SVGEGT. The V end lost 2 bases, the J end lost 2 bases, and 6 bases lay between the germline ends. The CDR3 sequence is 13 residues long. As DNA, the CDR3 is TGTGCCAGCAGTTACCCCCCAAACACTGAAGCTTTCTTT. Translating it yields CASSYPPNTEAFF.

Many counts were recorded for this clonotype. The chain is built from TRBV20-1 and TRBJ2-7; 10 nucleotides match TRBD2. Germline V gene lookup returns CDR1 DFQATT and CDR2 SNEGSKA (reference sequence). The CDR3 covers 12 residues. CDR3 in amino acids: CRPGTSAYEQYF. CDR3 DNA: TGCAGGCCTGGGACTAGCGCGTACGAGCAGTACTTC.

V usage is TRBV7-9 and J usage is TRBJ2-1; D may be TRBD2 (5 bases). This CDR3 is built from 11 residues. The V and J ends lost 11 bases and 7 bases respectively, with 12 bases between them. Germline CDR1 and CDR2: SEHNR and FQNEAQ (reference sequence). The CDR3 DNA follows: TGTGCCCTACTGGAGGCGAATGAGCAGTTCTTC. Translation gives CALLEANEQFF.

The V call is TRBV28, the J call TRBJ2-7, with 8 nucleotides matching TRBD2. This CDR3 has 16 residues. With 5 bases clipped from V and 5 bases from J, the junction kept 14 bases outside the gene matches. The germline V gene has CDR1 MDHEN and CDR2 SYDVKM. The CDR3 loop reads CASSRGPGLVMDEQYF. CDR3 bases: TGTGCCAGCAGTCGGGGGCCGGGACTAGTAATGGACGAGCAGTACTTC.

The V and J genes are TRBV12-3 or TRBV12-4 and TRBJ2-3; 7 positions match TRBD2. This CDR3 comprises 13 residues. J was trimmed by 3 bases and V by 4 bases; bases with no gene match: 1. The CDR3: CASSWGGTDTQYF. In DNA, the CDR3 is TGTGCCAGCAGTTGGGGGGGTACAGATACGCAGTATTTT.

Many counts were recorded for this clonotype. The chain uses TRBV12-3 or TRBV12-4 and TRBJ2-7; D unclear. The V end lost 6 bases, the J end lost 2 bases, and 11 bases lay between the germline ends. CDR3 length: 13 amino acids. The CDR3 loop reads CASSPRRAYEQYF. For the CDR3, the DNA is TGTGCCAGCAGCCCACGACGGGCCTACGAGCAGTACTTC.

This clonotype turned up a few times. This sequence joins TRBV6-1 and TRBJ1-2, with a tentative D call TRBD1 (5 bases). Trimming took 3 bases from V and 6 from J, leaving 8 bases between them. Per germline, CDR1 MNHNS and CDR2 SASEGT. The length of the CDR3 is 12 residues. This CDR3 reads CASSDRVDGYTF. CDR3 in DNA: TGTGCCAGCAGTGACAGGGTGGATGGCTACACCTTC.

A word on this clonotype: This may be a read error, as it is one base from a much larger clone. Because the CDR3 is missing its conserved closing phenylalanine or tryptophan, this is likely a read error. The DNA is left out, because the CDR3 cannot be placed on it with certainty; the CDR3 is given as TCRdb lists it. The rearrangement joins TRBV7-2 to TRBJ1-1. The V gene's germline CDR1 is SGHTA and CDR2 FQGNSA. The CDR3 has 12 residues if both end residues are counted. This CDR3 reads CASSSPGRATFL.

This clonotype was observed many times. At one boundary the junction diverges from the germline segment, which might be a read error. The V call is TRBV7-2, the J call TRBJ1-1; D call uncertain. The germline V gene encodes CDR1 SGHTA and CDR2 FQGNSA. This CDR3 contains 13 residues. The CDR3: CASSLAAQAVWVF. In DNA form, the CDR3 reads TGTGCCAGCAGCTTAGCTGCCCAGGCGGTATGGGTCTTT.

This clonotype was seen at least ten times. The CDR3 coding sequence is TGTGCCAGCAGCTTAGTAAAATACGAGCAGTACTTC. This gives the protein CASSLVKYEQYF. The gene calls are TRBV7-2 and TRBJ2-7, with unresolved D. Germline V gene data show CDR1 as SGHTA and CDR2 as FQGNSA. This CDR3 is 12 amino acids long. V was shortened by 1 base and J by 4 bases, with 5 bases between the two germline ends.

This clonotype was picked up many times. The chain couples TRBV7-9 to TRBJ2-5, with a tentative D call TRBD2 (5 bases). The V gene's germline CDR1 is SEHNR and CDR2 FQNEAQ (reference sequence). The V gene lost 6 bases and the J gene lost 4 bases, with 18 bases spanning the gap. CDR3 length equals 15 residues. The CDR3 DNA is TGTGCCAGCAGTCATGGGGAGTTCTTGCGAGAGACCCAGTACTTC. This sequence encodes CASSHGEFLRETQYF. Together with reference TRBV7-9 and TRBJ2-5, the CDR3 gives the full variable domain: DTGVSQNPRHKITKRGQNVTFRCDPISEHNRLYWYRQTLGQGPEFLTYFQNEAQLEKSRLLSDRFSAERPKGSFSTLEIQRTEQGDSAMYLCASSHGEFLRETQYFGPGTRLLVL.

This clonotype was found many times. The J gene is TRBJ1-2, the V gene TRBV28, with TRBD1 matching over 9 bases. Per germline, CDR1 MDHEN and CDR2 SYDVKM. V trimming: 7 bases; J trimming: 3 bases; junction bases outside the gene matches: 9. This CDR3 spans 15 amino acids. CDR3 in amino acids: CASTNPGTGYYGYTF. The CDR3 DNA is TGTGCCAGCACCAACCCCGGGACAGGGTACTATGGCTACACCTTC.

The chain recombines TRBV28 with TRBJ2-7; 8 bases agree with TRBD2. V was pared by 2 bases and J by 3 bases, with 6 bases of the junction left unmatched. The CDR3 is made up of 15 amino acids. In germline, CDR1 is MDHEN, CDR2 SYDVKM. The chain's CDR3 is CASSLGDGRVYEQYF. The CDR3 DNA follows: TGTGCCAGCAGTTTAGGTGACGGGAGGGTCTACGAGCAGTACTTC.

This clonotype showed up just once. V is TRBV2 and J is TRBJ2-3; 8 bases agree with TRBD2. Germline V gives CDR1 SNHLY, CDR2 FYNNEI. The CDR3 spans 16 residues. The V gene end was trimmed by 4 bases and the J gene end by 0 bases; junction bases not matched to a gene: 6. CDR3 DNA: TGTGCCAGCAGTGCCCGGACTAGCCGAAGCACAGATACGCAGTATTTT. Its translation: CASSARTSRSTDTQYF. Using reference TRBV2 and TRBJ2-3 for the parts outside the CDR3, the full variable domain is EPEVTQTPSHQVTQMGQEVILRCVPISNHLYFYWYRQILGQKVEFLVSFYNNEISEKSEIFDDQFSVERPDGSNFTLKIRSTKLEDSAMYFCASSARTSRSTDTQYFGPGTRLTVL.

The chain is built from TRBV7-3 and TRBJ2-1, with D maybe TRBD2 (5 bases). Trimming pared 2 bases from V and 8 bases from J, leaving 13 bases between. Germline CDR1 reads SGHTA; CDR2 reads FQGTGA. The CDR3 consists of 14 residues. CDR3 coding DNA: TGTGCCAGCAGCTTACCTAGAGAGGGAGATGAGCAGTTCTTC. As protein: CASSLPREGDEQFF.

This clonotype was recorded a few times. This chain links TRBV7-2 with TRBJ2-7; 9 bases match TRBD2. V was pared by 4 bases and J by 2 bases, with 6 bases of the junction left unmatched. In germline, CDR1 is SGHTA, CDR2 FQGNSA. The CDR3 runs to 15 residues. The CDR3 region has the DNA TGTGCCAGCAGCTGGCTAGCGGGAAACGCCTACGAGCAGTACTTC. Translating gives CASSWLAGNAYEQYF.

This clonotype showed up many times. The chain carries TRBV2 and TRBJ2-7; D uncertain. CDR1 is SNHLY and CDR2 is FYNNEI in the germline V gene. The ends were cut back, 7 bases at V and 2 bases at J, with 6 bases in the middle. CDR3 length: 11 amino acids. The CDR3 protein is CASKQAYEQYF. CDR3 nucleotide sequence: TGTGCCAGCAAACAAGCCTACGAGCAGTACTTC. Variable domain in full (rest from reference TRBV2 and TRBJ2-7): EPEVTQTPSHQVTQMGQEVILRCVPISNHLYFYWYRQILGQKVEFLVSFYNNEISEKSEIFDDQFSVERPDGSNFTLKIRSTKLEDSAMYFCASKQAYEQYFGPGTRLTVT.

This clonotype appeared many times. The chain recombines TRBV11-2 with TRBJ2-7; D gene uncertain. The germline V gene encodes CDR1 SGHAT and CDR2 FQNNGV. Trimming cost V 1 base and J 4 bases, with 17 bases left between them. CDR3 length equals 16 residues. The CDR3 DNA reads TGTGCCAGCAGCTTAGGCCCTGATCCGACCTTTTACGAGCAGTACTTC. Translated, it gives CASSLGPDPTFYEQYF.

This clonotype was counted between two and nine times. The chain has TRBV29-1 and TRBJ1-2; D might be TRBD1 (5 bases). CDR3 size: 15 residues. With 3 bases removed from V and 0 bases from J, the gap between germline ends came to 14 bases. Germline V gene lookup returns CDR1 SQVTM and CDR2 ANQGSEA. The CDR3 region is CSVEGRKPANYGYTF. The CDR3 nucleotides are TGCAGCGTTGAGGGACGGAAACCAGCTAACTATGGCTACACCTTC.

Worth noting for this clonotype: This may stem from a read error, because a much larger clone lies one nucleotide away. The gene calls are TRBV15 and TRBJ2-7; D possibly matches TRBD1 or TRBD2 (5 bases each). Germline V gene data show CDR1 as LNHNV and CDR2 as YYDKDF (reference sequence). The CDR3 runs 13 residues. Between the trimmed V and J ends, which lost 5 bases and 5 bases, there was a span of 13 bases. DNA of the CDR3: TGTGCCACCAGCGGGACCACTAGTAACGAGCAGTACTTC. Protein product: CATSGTTSNEQYF.

This clonotype was picked up many times. The chain couples TRBV6-1 to TRBJ1-1; no reliable D call. The CDR3 length is 14 residues. V shed 4 bases and J shed 6 bases, with 15 bases lying between them. Germline V gene data show CDR1 as MNHNS and CDR2 as SASEGT. The chain's CDR3 is CASSAGGLSPEAFF. The CDR3 nucleotides read TGTGCCAGCAGTGCGGGAGGACTGAGCCCTGAAGCTTTCTTT.